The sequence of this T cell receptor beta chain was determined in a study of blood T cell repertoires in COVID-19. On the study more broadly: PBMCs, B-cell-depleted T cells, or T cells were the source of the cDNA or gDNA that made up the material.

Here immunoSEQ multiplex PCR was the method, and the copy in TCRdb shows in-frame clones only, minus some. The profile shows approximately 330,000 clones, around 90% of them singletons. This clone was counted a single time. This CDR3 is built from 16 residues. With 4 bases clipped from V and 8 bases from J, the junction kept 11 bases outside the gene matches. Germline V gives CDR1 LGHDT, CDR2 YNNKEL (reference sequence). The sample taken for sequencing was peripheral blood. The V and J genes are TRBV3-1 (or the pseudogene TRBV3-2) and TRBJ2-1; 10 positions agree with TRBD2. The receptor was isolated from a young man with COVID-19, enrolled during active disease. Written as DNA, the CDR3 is TGTGCCAGCAGCCGGCCGGGACTAGCGTCAGGGGATGAGCAGTTCTTC. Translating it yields CASSRPGLASGDEQFF.